Described below is a single TCR beta chain sequence and its context. Its antigen is not identified. This specimen belongs to a study of response to subunit inactivated influenza vaccine. Notes on the study in general: Authors suggested few new T cells are recruited by each seasonal influenza vaccination.

This CDR3 spans 17 amino acids. V was pared by 4 bases and J by 1 base, with 8 bases of the junction left unmatched. The germline V gene encodes CDR1 SGHTA and CDR2 FQGNSA. One entry per CDR3 protein results from TCRdb running MiXCR on the RT-PCR reads. The table includes 150,000 to 200,000 distinct CDR3 sequences, around 8.8% detected once. The starting material was non-naive T cells sorted from PBMCs, obtained on the day of vaccination. The chain employs TRBV7-2 and TRBJ2-7; 12 bases are a match to TRBD2. This receptor was taken from a man aged 50 to 59 who received an inactivated influenza vaccine. The CDR3: CASSSQHGLAGSYEQYF. The CDR3 coding sequence is TGTGCCAGCAGCTCTCAGCACGGACTAGCGGGGTCCTACGAGCAGTACTTC.